This T cell receptor beta chain came from a study of blood T cell repertoires in COVID-19 (dated by TCRdb to 2019 to 2021). Notes on the research overall: Samples covering the acute and convalescent phases of COVID-19 were provided by collaborators in the United States, Italy and Spain. The prospective study material was composed of cDNA or gDNA derived from T cells, B-cell-depleted T cells, or PBMCs. Deeply sampled blood TCRbeta repertoires from subjects exposed to, actively infected with, or recovered from COVID-19 were included in the dataset. The repertoires were released in a freely available public database intended as a resource for research on the immune response to SARS-CoV-2. Samples were obtained from the ongoing ImmuneRACE study (first 160 participants) and from 1,000 to 1,500 subjects provided by 6 global collaborators. Nearly every sample came with metadata listing a de-identified subject ID, COVID-19 status, age in years and sex. Where available, HLA class I and class II types were obtained from metadata supplied by the sample provider rather than from assay-based typing.

CDR1 and CDR2, looked up from the germline V gene (reference sequence), are LGHDT and YNNKEL. Its CDR3 holds 16 amino acids, cysteine through phenylalanine. Only the CDR3 DNA is retained, 48 bases long and in frame from the first base. V lost 4 bases and J lost 2 bases, and the count of bases not matched to a germline gene is 8. The immunoSEQ Assay, a bias-controlled multiplex PCR, was used to amplify TCRbeta CDR3 regions from genomic DNA. The paper's data handling went like this. The number of nucleated cells in each sample was estimated from the amplification of reference gene primers within the assay. Sequence reads were collapsed and filtered to measure the absolute abundance of every unique TCRbeta CDR3 rearrangement. For each sample, productive Simpson clonality was calculated by taking the square root of Simpson's diversity index across productive rearrangements. TCRdb stores this immuneACCESS table with in-frame sequences only. Part of the clones is absent; in the studies checked, under half of the shortfall reflects unresolved V genes, and no reason is known for the rest. Clone size and V and J calls were adopted from that table, with D and trimming inferred from the DNA. This sample gives 350,000 to 450,000 clones in total; about 90% of them show up just once. The ten largest clones take up more than 0.95% of the sample.

The collaborating institutions used their own protocols to collect whole blood in K2EDTA tubes. For TCRbeta analysis, collaborator samples were shipped as frozen whole blood, as isolated PBMCs, or as DNA extracted from either sample type. About this clone itself: This receptor's antigen is unknown. Base qualities are not recorded, but no much larger clone differs from it by a single base.

What the authors observed across the whole study: The quantity of clinical and demographic metadata differed by source and by participant and was supplied without curation.

This chain is built from TRBV3-1 (or the pseudogene TRBV3-2) and TRBJ2-1; 7 central bases correspond to TRBD2. The clonotype originates from a middle-aged man with acute or convalescent COVID-19. Input material: peripheral blood. The nucleotide sequence reads as follows: TGTGCCAGCAGCCTTGAGGGAGGGTTTCCCTACAATGAGCAGTTCTTC. Translated, it gives CASSLEGGFPYNEQFF.